Listed below are T cell receptor beta chains from one sample, sequenced in a study of shared clonotypes between healthy human individuals. The assay was immunoSEQ multiplex PCR, and TCRdb's table has in-frame clones only and misses some. The sample has 2,500,000 or so clones; 85% to 95% are singletons. The sample consisted of naive CD4+ T cells sorted from blood. The receptors were sampled from a man aged 18 to 35 in good health. Both conserved end residues are part of each CDR3. D genes are given only for firm matches. Clone size appears in some rows only: once, few, many, or a class for an expanded clone.

d_gene: TRBD1; j_gene: TRBJ1-5; abundance: NA; v_gene: TRBV5-4; CDR3aa: CASSSWTGKGNQPQHF; CDR3nt: TGTGCCAGCAGCTCCTGGACAGGGAAAGGCAATCAGCCCCAGCATTTT
d_gene: TRBD2; j_gene: TRBJ2-1; abundance: NA; v_gene: TRBV5-4; CDR3aa: CASSLGLAGVYEQFF; CDR3nt: TGTGCCAGCAGCTTGGGCCTAGCGGGAGTTTATGAGCAGTTCTTC
d_gene: NA; j_gene: TRBJ1-1; abundance: NA; v_gene: TRBV6-5; CDR3aa: CASSLKGWNTEAFF; CDR3nt: TGTGCCAGCAGCCTAAAGGGGTGGAACACTGAAGCTTTCTTT
d_gene: TRBD1; j_gene: TRBJ1-1; abundance: NA; v_gene: TRBV10-3; CDR3aa: CAISVGTAGTEAFF; CDR3nt: TGTGCCATCAGTGTCGGGACAGCGGGTACTGAAGCTTTCTTT
d_gene: NA; j_gene: TRBJ1-2; abundance: NA; v_gene: TRBV27; CDR3aa: CASRPRGSYGYTF; CDR3nt: TGTGCCAGCAGGCCGAGGGGAAGCTATGGCTACACCTTC
d_gene: NA; j_gene: TRBJ1-1; abundance: few; v_gene: TRBV5-1; CDR3aa: CASSATRPNTEAFF; CDR3nt: TGCGCCAGCAGCGCTACGCGTCCGAACACTGAAGCTTTCTTT
d_gene: TRBD1; j_gene: TRBJ2-5; abundance: once; v_gene: TRBV10-3; CDR3aa: CAISDGTGKETQYF; CDR3nt: TGTGCCATCAGTGATGGGACAGGCAAAGAGACCCAGTACTTC
d_gene: NA; j_gene: TRBJ1-5; abundance: NA; v_gene: TRBV27; CDR3aa: CASRNTQVSNQPQHF; CDR3nt: TGTGCCAGCAGAAATACACAGGTTAGCAATCAGCCCCAGCATTTT
d_gene: NA; j_gene: TRBJ1-2; abundance: NA; v_gene: TRBV5-6; CDR3aa: CASSWIGNYGYTF; CDR3nt: TGTGCCAGCAGCTGGATAGGGAACTATGGCTACACCTTC
d_gene: NA; j_gene: TRBJ2-5; abundance: NA; v_gene: TRBV29-1; CDR3aa: CSVDPLGASRETQYF; CDR3nt: TGCAGCGTTGACCCTCTAGGGGCGTCCCGCGAGACCCAGTACTTC
d_gene: TRBD2; j_gene: TRBJ2-1; abundance: NA; v_gene: TRBV19; CDR3aa: CASSVGRGRVNNEQFF; CDR3nt: TGTGCCAGTAGTGTAGGGAGGGGCAGGGTGAACAATGAGCAGTTCTTC
d_gene: NA; j_gene: TRBJ2-5; abundance: once; v_gene: TRBV7-6; CDR3aa: CASSLGAPQETQYF; CDR3nt: TGTGCCAGCAGCTTAGGTGCCCCCCAAGAGACCCAGTACTTC
d_gene: TRBD1; j_gene: TRBJ2-7; abundance: NA; v_gene: TRBV25-1; CDR3aa: CASSRTGGYEQYF; CDR3nt: TGTGCCAGCAGTAGGACAGGGGGCTACGAGCAGTACTTC
d_gene: NA; j_gene: TRBJ2-5; abundance: NA; v_gene: TRBV6-6; CDR3aa: CASSYPGQQETQYF; CDR3nt: TGTGCCAGCAGTTACCCTGGACAGCAAGAGACCCAGTACTTC
d_gene: TRBD1; j_gene: TRBJ1-2; abundance: once; v_gene: TRBV5-4; CDR3aa: CASSPGQANYGYTF; CDR3nt: TGTGCCAGCAGCCCAGGACAGGCTAACTATGGCTACACCTTC
d_gene: NA; j_gene: TRBJ1-6; abundance: NA; v_gene: TRBV6-1; CDR3aa: CASSEHSRNNSPLHF; CDR3nt: TGTGCCAGCAGTGAACATTCACGGAACAATTCACCCCTCCACTTT
d_gene: TRBD2; j_gene: TRBJ2-3; abundance: NA; v_gene: TRBV7-9; CDR3aa: CASSLGTSGVADTQYF; CDR3nt: TGTGCCAGCAGCCTTGGGACTAGCGGAGTCGCAGATACGCAGTATTTT
d_gene: NA; j_gene: TRBJ2-2; abundance: NA; v_gene: TRBV19; CDR3aa: CASSPTGNTGELFF; CDR3nt: TGTGCCAGTAGTCCGACGGGGAACACCGGGGAGCTGTTTTTT
d_gene: TRBD2; j_gene: TRBJ2-3; abundance: NA; v_gene: TRBV6-1; CDR3aa: CASKPGGDTQYF; CDR3nt: TGTGCCAGCAAACCCGGGGGGGATACGCAGTATTTT
d_gene: NA; j_gene: TRBJ2-2; abundance: NA; v_gene: TRBV19; CDR3aa: CASSMKGTSNTGELFF; CDR3nt: TGTGCCAGTAGTATGAAGGGGACATCGAACACCGGGGAGCTGTTTTTT
d_gene: NA; j_gene: TRBJ2-3; abundance: NA; v_gene: TRBV12-5; CDR3aa: CATNRWTDTQYF; CDR3nt: TGTGCTACGAACCGGTGGACAGATACGCAGTATTTT
d_gene: NA; j_gene: TRBJ2-7; abundance: NA; v_gene: TRBV6-6; CDR3aa: CASSRSALSYEQYF; CDR3nt: TGTGCCAGCAGTAGGAGCGCCTTATCCTACGAGCAGTACTTC
d_gene: NA; j_gene: TRBJ2-7; abundance: NA; v_gene: TRBV10-3; CDR3aa: CAISDKTQGLISSRSYEQYF; CDR3nt: TGTGCCATCAGTGACAAAACACAGGGTCTGATAAGTTCTCGCTCCTACGAGCAGTACTTC
d_gene: TRBD1; j_gene: TRBJ1-2; abundance: NA; v_gene: TRBV6-5; CDR3aa: CASSSPTGAYGYTF; CDR3nt: TGTGCCAGCAGTTCGCCGACAGGGGCCTATGGCTACACCTTC
d_gene: TRBD1; j_gene: TRBJ1-2; abundance: NA; v_gene: TRBV6-5; CDR3aa: CASSSWDRGYGYTF; CDR3nt: TGTGCCAGCAGCTCCTGGGACAGGGGGTATGGCTACACCTTC
d_gene: NA; j_gene: TRBJ2-5; abundance: NA; v_gene: TRBV7-2; CDR3aa: CASSLALGGWETQYF; CDR3nt: TGTGCCAGCAGCTTAGCGCTAGGGGGGTGGGAGACCCAGTACTTC
d_gene: NA; j_gene: TRBJ2-2; abundance: NA; v_gene: TRBV9; CDR3aa: CASSVDRGELFF; CDR3nt: TGTGCCAGCAGCGTAGATAGGGGGGAGCTGTTTTTT
d_gene: TRBD1; j_gene: TRBJ1-1; abundance: once; v_gene: TRBV5-1; CDR3aa: CASSGDRVLNTEAFF; CDR3nt: TGCGCCAGCAGCGGGGACAGAGTACTGAACACTGAAGCTTTCTTT
d_gene: TRBD1; j_gene: TRBJ1-3; abundance: once; v_gene: TRBV9; CDR3aa: CASSGQGATFSGNTIYF; CDR3nt: TGTGCCAGCAGCGGACAGGGGGCTACGTTCTCTGGAAACACCATATATTTT
d_gene: TRBD1; j_gene: TRBJ2-7; abundance: NA; v_gene: TRBV5-6; CDR3aa: CASRVFSGGREQYF; CDR3nt: TGTGCCAGCAGAGTCTTCTCAGGGGGCCGCGAGCAGTACTTC
d_gene: NA; j_gene: TRBJ1-3; abundance: NA; v_gene: TRBV11-2; CDR3aa: CASSLLQGYSGNTIYF; CDR3nt: TGTGCCAGCAGCTTATTACAGGGATACTCTGGAAACACCATATATTTT
d_gene: NA; j_gene: TRBJ2-6; abundance: NA; v_gene: TRBV5-1; CDR3aa: CASSVRSQGTLSNVLTF; CDR3nt: TGCGCCAGCAGCGTACGGAGTCAGGGGACCCTTTCCAACGTCCTGACTTTC
d_gene: TRBD1; j_gene: TRBJ2-5; abundance: NA; v_gene: TRBV10-1; CDR3aa: CASSEPGTGIETQYF; CDR3nt: TGCGCCAGCAGTGAGCCTGGGACAGGGATAGAGACCCAGTACTTC
d_gene: NA; j_gene: TRBJ1-2; abundance: NA; v_gene: TRBV10-3; CDR3aa: CAISESLTAEYGYTF; CDR3nt: TGTGCCATCAGTGAGTCGTTGACAGCTGAGTATGGCTACACCTTC
d_gene: NA; j_gene: TRBJ1-2; abundance: NA; v_gene: TRBV6-5; CDR3aa: CASSYGQGIYGYTF; CDR3nt: TGTGCCAGCAGTTATGGGCAGGGTATCTATGGCTACACCTTC
d_gene: TRBD2; j_gene: TRBJ2-7; abundance: NA; v_gene: TRBV27; CDR3aa: CASSQERERHEQYF; CDR3nt: TGTGCCAGCAGTCAAGAGCGGGAGAGACACGAGCAGTACTTC
d_gene: NA; j_gene: TRBJ1-4; abundance: once; v_gene: TRBV7-9; CDR3aa: CASSLLAGVDEKLFF; CDR3nt: TGTGCCAGCAGCCTCCTAGCAGGGGTAGATGAAAAACTGTTTTTT
d_gene: TRBD1; j_gene: TRBJ2-5; abundance: NA; v_gene: TRBV18; CDR3aa: CASSDRGGKETQYF; CDR3nt: TGTGCCAGCTCGGACAGGGGAGGGAAAGAGACCCAGTACTTC
d_gene: NA; j_gene: TRBJ1-2; abundance: few; v_gene: TRBV19; CDR3aa: CASSSPGTYYGYTF; CDR3nt: TGTGCCAGTAGTAGCCCCGGCACGTACTATGGCTACACCTTC